In this sample, the clone carrying this T cell receptor (beta chain) turned up a few times. Its target is unknown. Each person with ophthalmopathy scored at least 3 on the Clinical Activity Score, reached NOSPECS grade 4 or higher, and had been ill under 3 months. Not enrolled were patients with uncontrolled infection, other autoimmune disease, pregnancy or lactation. The sample belongs to a study of T cells in Graves' hyperthyroidism and ophthalmopathy. CDR1 SGHAT and CDR2 FQDESV come from the germline V gene (reference sequence). The CDR3 loop spans 17 amino acids. V was clipped by 1 base and J by 3 bases; unmatched bases: 9. Amplification targeted TCR beta CDR3 regions from RNA transcripts. Carried out on the TCR CDR3, a first-round RT-PCR used the HTBI primer set. TCRdb used MiXCR to reprocess the multiplex PCR reads, holding one entry per CDR3 protein. This repertoire shows under 500,000 distinct CDR3 sequences, more than 12% found once; its top ten account for under 30%.

Study-level results: Most thyroid clonotypes expanded above 0.001 appeared in blood too.

This rearrangement joins TRBV11-1 to TRBJ2-3; 8 bases are a match to TRBD2. The TCR was taken from a man in his forties or fifties with Graves' ophthalmopathy. Input material: blood. The CDR3 DNA is TGTGCCAGCAGCTTAGACGGGAGGGCCTTCGAGACAGATACGCAGTATTTT. It specifies CASSLDGRAFETDTQYF.